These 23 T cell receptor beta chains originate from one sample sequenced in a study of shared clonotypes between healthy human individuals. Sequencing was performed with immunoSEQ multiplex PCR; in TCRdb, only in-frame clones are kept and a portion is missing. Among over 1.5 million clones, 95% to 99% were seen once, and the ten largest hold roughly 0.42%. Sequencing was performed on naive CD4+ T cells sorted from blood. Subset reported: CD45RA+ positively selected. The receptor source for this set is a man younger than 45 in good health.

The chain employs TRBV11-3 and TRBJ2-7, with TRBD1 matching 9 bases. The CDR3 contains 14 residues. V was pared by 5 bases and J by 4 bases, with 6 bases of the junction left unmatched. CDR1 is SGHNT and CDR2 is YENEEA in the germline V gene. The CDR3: CASSKAGQGYEQYF. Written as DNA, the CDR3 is TGTGCCAGCAGCAAAGCTGGACAGGGGTACGAGCAGTACTTC.

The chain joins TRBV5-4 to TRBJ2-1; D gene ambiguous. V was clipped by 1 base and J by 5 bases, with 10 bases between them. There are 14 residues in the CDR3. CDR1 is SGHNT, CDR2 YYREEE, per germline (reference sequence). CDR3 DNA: TGTGCCAGCAGCTTGTCGGCGTCGAACAATGAGCAGTTCTTC. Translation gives CASSLSASNNEQFF.

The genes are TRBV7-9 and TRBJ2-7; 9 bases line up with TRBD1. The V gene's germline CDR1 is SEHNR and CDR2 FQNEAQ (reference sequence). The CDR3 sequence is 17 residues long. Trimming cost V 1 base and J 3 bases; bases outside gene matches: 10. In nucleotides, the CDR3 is TGTGCCAGCAGCTTAGGTCCGGGACAGGGTGGGGTCTACGAGCAGTACTTC. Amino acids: CASSLGPGQGGVYEQYF.

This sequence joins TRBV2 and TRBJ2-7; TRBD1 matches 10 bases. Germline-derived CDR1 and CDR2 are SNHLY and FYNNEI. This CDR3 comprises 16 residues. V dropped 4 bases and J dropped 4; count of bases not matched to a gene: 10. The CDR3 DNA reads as TGTGCCAGCAGTGGACTAGTAGGGACAGGGGTTTACGAGCAGTACTTC. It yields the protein CASSGLVGTGVYEQYF.

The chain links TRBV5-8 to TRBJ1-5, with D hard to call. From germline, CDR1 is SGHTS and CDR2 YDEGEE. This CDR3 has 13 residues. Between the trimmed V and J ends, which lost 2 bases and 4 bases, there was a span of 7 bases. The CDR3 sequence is CASSLVQNQPQHF. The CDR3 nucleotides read TGTGCCAGCAGCTTAGTACAGAATCAGCCCCAGCATTTT.

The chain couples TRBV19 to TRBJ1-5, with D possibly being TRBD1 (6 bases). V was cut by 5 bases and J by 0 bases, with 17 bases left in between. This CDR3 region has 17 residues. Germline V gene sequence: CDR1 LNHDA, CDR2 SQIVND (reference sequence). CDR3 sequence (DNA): TGTGCCAGTAGTTCATTAACCGACAGGTATAGCAATCAGCCCCAGCATTTT. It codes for CASSSLTDRYSNQPQHF.

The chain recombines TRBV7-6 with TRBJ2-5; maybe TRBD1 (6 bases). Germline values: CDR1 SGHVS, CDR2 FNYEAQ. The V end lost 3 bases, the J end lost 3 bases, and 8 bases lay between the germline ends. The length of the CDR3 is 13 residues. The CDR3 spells CASSFDRKETQYF. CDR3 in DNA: TGTGCCAGCAGCTTCGACAGGAAAGAGACCCAGTACTTC.

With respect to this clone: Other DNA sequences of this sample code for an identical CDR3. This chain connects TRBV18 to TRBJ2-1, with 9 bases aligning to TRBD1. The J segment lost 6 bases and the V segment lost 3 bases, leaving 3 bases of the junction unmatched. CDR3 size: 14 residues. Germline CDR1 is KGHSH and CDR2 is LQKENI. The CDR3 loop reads CASSPDRGSNEQFF. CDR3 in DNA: TGTGCCAGCTCACCGGACAGGGGCTCCAATGAGCAGTTCTTC.

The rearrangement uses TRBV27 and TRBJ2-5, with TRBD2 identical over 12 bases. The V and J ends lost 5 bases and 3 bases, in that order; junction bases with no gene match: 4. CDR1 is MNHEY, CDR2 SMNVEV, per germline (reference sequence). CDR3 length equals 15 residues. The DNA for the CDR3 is TGTGCCAGCAGTCTCCGACTAGCGGGAGAAGAGACCCAGTACTTC. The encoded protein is CASSLRLAGEETQYF.

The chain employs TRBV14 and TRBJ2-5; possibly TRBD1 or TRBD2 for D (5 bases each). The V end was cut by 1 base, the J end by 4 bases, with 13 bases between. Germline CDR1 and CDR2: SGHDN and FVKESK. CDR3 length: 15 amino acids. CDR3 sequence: CASSQGSVRGETQYF. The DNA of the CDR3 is TGTGCCAGCAGCCAAGGGAGTGTGAGGGGAGAGACCCAGTACTTC.

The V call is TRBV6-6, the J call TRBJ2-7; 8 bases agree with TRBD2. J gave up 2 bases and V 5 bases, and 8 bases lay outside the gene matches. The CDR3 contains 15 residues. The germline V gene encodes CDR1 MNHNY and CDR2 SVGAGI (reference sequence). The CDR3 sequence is CASSKHTSGTYEQYF. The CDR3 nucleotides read TGTGCCAGCAGTAAGCACACTAGCGGCACCTACGAGCAGTACTTC.

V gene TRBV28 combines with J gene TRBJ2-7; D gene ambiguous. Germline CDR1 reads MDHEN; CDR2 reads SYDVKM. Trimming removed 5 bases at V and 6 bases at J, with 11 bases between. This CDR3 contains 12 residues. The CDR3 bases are TGTGCCAGCAGTCCCCGAAGGGCCGAGCAGTACTTC. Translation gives CASSPRRAEQYF.

CDR3 nucleotides: TGTGCCAGCAGGGAGGTAGGGACCGGGGAGCTGTTTTTT. Residues: CASREVGTGELFF. V usage is TRBV6-1 and J usage is TRBJ2-2; D possibly corresponds to TRBD2 (5 bases). Germline lookup yields CDR1 MNHNS and CDR2 SASEGT. V shed 6 bases and J shed 5 bases, with 10 bases lying between them. This CDR3 spans 13 amino acids.

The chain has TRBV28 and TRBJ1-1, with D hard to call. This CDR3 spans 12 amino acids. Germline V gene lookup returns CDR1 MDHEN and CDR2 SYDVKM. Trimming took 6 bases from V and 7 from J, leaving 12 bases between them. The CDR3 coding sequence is TGTGCCAGCAGCCAAACTGTGAGTGAAGCTTTCTTT. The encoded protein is CASSQTVSEAFF.

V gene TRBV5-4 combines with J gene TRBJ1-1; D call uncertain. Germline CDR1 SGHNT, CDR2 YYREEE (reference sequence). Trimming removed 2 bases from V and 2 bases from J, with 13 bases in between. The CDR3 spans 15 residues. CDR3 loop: CASSFGPDINTEAFF. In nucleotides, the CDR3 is TGTGCCAGCAGCTTCGGACCGGATATCAACACTGAAGCTTTCTTT. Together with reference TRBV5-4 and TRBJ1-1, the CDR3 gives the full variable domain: ETGVTQSPTHLIKTRGQQVTLRCSSQSGHNTVSWYQQALGQGPQFIFQYYREEENGRGNFPPRFSGLQFPNYSSELNVNALELDDSALYLCASSFGPDINTEAFFGQGTRLTVV.

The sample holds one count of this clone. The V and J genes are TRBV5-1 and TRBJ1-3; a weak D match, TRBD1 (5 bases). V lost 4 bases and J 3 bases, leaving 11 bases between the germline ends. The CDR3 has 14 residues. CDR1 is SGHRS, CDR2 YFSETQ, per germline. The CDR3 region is CASSPGTDGNTIYF. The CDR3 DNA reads TGCGCCAGCAGCCCGGGGACCGATGGAAACACCATATATTTT.

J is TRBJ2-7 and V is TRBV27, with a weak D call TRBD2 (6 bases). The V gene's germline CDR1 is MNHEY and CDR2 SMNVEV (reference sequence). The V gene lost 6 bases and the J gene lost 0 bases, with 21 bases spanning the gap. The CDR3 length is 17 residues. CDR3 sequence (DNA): TGTGCCAGCAGCCCCCACCTCCTAGCGCTCAGCTCCTACGAGCAGTACTTC. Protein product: CASSPHLLALSSYEQYF.

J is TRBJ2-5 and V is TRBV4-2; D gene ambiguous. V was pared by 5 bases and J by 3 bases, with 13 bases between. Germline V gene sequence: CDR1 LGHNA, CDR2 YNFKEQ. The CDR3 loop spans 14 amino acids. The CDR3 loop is CASSVGPIKETQYF. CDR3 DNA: TGTGCCAGCAGCGTTGGACCAATTAAAGAGACCCAGTACTTC.

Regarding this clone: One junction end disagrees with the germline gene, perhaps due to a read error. This chain's CDR3 is CAISGTGGARAF. The CDR3 DNA reads as TGTGCCATCTCCGGGACAGGCGGCGCTCGGGCCTTC. V gene TRBV28 combines with J gene TRBJ1-2; 8 bases match TRBD1. The CDR3 spans 12 residues. Germline-derived CDR1 and CDR2 are MDHEN and SYDVKM.

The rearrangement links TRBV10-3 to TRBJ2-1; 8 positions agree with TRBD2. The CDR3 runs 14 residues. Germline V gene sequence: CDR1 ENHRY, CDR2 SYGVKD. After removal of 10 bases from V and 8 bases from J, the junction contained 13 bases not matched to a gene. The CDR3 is CATGTGTRFDEQFF. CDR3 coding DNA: TGTGCCACCGGAACCGGGACTAGATTCGATGAGCAGTTCTTC.

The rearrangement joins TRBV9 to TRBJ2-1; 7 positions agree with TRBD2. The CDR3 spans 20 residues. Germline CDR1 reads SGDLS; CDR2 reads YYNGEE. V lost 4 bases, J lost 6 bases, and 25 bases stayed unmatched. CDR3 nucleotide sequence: TGTGCCAGCAGCTCCCCCGGGAGGCTAGCGGAGATAAGGTCGGTCAATGAGCAGTTCTTC. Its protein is CASSSPGRLAEIRSVNEQFF.

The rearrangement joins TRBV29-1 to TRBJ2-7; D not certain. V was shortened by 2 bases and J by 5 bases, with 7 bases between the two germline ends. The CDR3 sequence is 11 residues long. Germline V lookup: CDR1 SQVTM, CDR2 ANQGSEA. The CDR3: CSVENVHEQYF. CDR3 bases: TGCAGCGTTGAAAACGTCCACGAGCAGTACTTC.

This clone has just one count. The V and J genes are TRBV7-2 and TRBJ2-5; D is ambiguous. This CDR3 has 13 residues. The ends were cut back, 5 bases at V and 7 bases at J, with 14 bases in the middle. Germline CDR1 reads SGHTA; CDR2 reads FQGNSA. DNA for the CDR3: TGTGCCAGCAGCACACTCGACTCTGGGACCCAGTACTTC. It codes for CASSTLDSGTQYF.